These T cell receptor beta chains were read from a single sample in a study of a mutant IDH1 vaccine in newly diagnosed glioma. These receptors have no identified antigens. The protocol was immunoSEQ multiplex PCR, while the TCRdb copy is restricted to in-frame clones and leaves out a portion. The sample includes tens of thousands of clones, 60% to 85% of them seen just once. Source: PBMCs, taken from a glioma patient whose treatment included an IDH1 peptide vaccine. All receptors come from a man in his forties with glioma. Both conserved end residues are part of each CDR3. Each record gives: D gene, CDR3 length, J gene, clone size, V gene, CDR3 DNA, CDR3 protein. A D gene is named only where the DNA matches it firmly. Only part of the rows carry a size: once, few, many, or a class if the clone is expanded.

- | 17 | TRBJ1-5 | - | TRBV7-2 | TGTGCCAGCAGCCCCTTCACAGAGCTTTATAGCAATCAGCCCCAGCATTTT | CASSPFTELYSNQPQHF
TRBD2 | 19 | TRBJ2-1 | - | TRBV5-4 | TGTGCCAGCAGGGGAGGACTAGCGGGAGGGCCTCTATCCTACAATGAGCAGTTCTTC | CASRGGLAGGPLSYNEQFF
TRBD2 | 15 | TRBJ2-3 | - | TRBV5-4 | TGTGCCAGCAGCTTCGGCCTAGCGGGAGCAGATACGCAGTATTTT | CASSFGLAGADTQYF
TRBD1 | 17 | TRBJ2-2 | - | TRBV27 | TGTGCCAGCAGTTCGAACCCTGGGGGACAGTACACCGGGGAGCTGTTTTTT | CASSSNPGGQYTGELFF
- | 14 | TRBJ2-2 | - | TRBV4-3 | TGCGCCAGCAGCCAAGCCACCTTGACCGGGGAGCTGTTTTTT | CASSQATLTGELFF
- | 14 | TRBJ1-1 | - | TRBV11-3 | TGTGCCAGCAGCCCCCTGGCCCTGAACACTGAAGCTTTCTTT | CASSPLALNTEAFF
TRBD1 | 15 | TRBJ2-7 | - | TRBV12-5 | TGTGCTAGTGGTTTGGTACGACAGGGGGCCTACGAGCAGTACTTC | CASGLVRQGAYEQYF
- | 16 | TRBJ2-7 | once | TRBV4-1 | TGCGCCAGCAGCCAAGATTTGGGCGGCTACTCCTACGAGCAGTACTTC | CASSQDLGGYSYEQYF
TRBD1 | 17 | TRBJ2-5 | - | TRBV18 | TGTGCCAGCTCACCGCCATGGGACAGGGGATCTGGGGAGACCCAGTACTTC | CASSPPWDRGSGETQYF
TRBD2 | 16 | TRBJ2-2 | - | TRBV5-1 | TGCGCCAGCAGCCCCGGGACTAGCGGGAGAACCGGGGAGCTGTTTTTT | CASSPGTSGRTGELFF
TRBD1 | 15 | TRBJ1-2 | - | TRBV16 | TGTGCCAGCAGCCATGGTTCTTCGGACAGGGAGAGCTACACCTTC | CASSHGSSDRESYTF
- | 14 | TRBJ2-3 | - | TRBV5-4 | TGTGCCAGCAGCTTGGGCCTAGCCCCAGATACGCAGTATTTT | CASSLGLAPDTQYF
TRBD2 | 16 | TRBJ2-1 | - | TRBV7-9 | TGTGCCAGCAGAAAAGACGGCGGGAGGGCCGCCAATGAGCAGTTCTTC | CASRKDGGRAANEQFF
- | 13 | TRBJ2-5 | - | TRBV7-2 | TGTGCCAGCAGCTTAGGTTACCAAGAGACCCAGTACTTC | CASSLGYQETQYF
- | 13 | TRBJ1-2 | - | TRBV7-9 | TGTGCCAGCAGCTCCACTCCCCTCGGTGGCTACACCTTC | CASSSTPLGGYTF
TRBD2 | 18 | TRBJ2-2 | - | TRBV4-3 | TGCGCCAGCAGCCACAAAAAGGGGATAGCGGGAGTGTCCGGGGAGCTGTTTTTT | CASSHKKGIAGVSGELFF
TRBD1 | 15 | TRBJ2-3 | - | TRBV5-4 | TGTGCCAGCTCCCATCCGGGACAGGGGACAGATACGCAGTATTTT | CASSHPGQGTDTQYF
- | 13 | TRBJ2-7 | - | TRBV19 | TGTGCCAGTAGTATAGGGGGTTCCTACGAGCAGTACTTC | CASSIGGSYEQYF
- | 13 | TRBJ1-3 | - | TRBV5-1 | TGCGCCAGCAGCGAGGGGCATGGAAACACCATATATTTT | CASSEGHGNTIYF
- | 15 | TRBJ1-5 | many | TRBV7-2 | TGTGCCAGCAGCTTAGTCGTTTTGGGCAATCAGCCCCAGCATTTT | CASSLVVLGNQPQHF
- | 13 | TRBJ1-5 | - | TRBV6-5 | TGTGCCAGCACCCAAGGACAGTATCAGCCCCAGCATTTT | CASTQGQYQPQHF
- | 14 | TRBJ2-3 | - | TRBV6-6 | TGTGCCAGCAGTTGGGGGGTTGGTGCAGATACGCAGTATTTT | CASSWGVGADTQYF
- | 17 | TRBJ1-5 | - | TRBV27 | TGTGCCAGCAGTTTAGGAACAGGGTCTGTCGGCAATCAGCCCCAGCATTTT | CASSLGTGSVGNQPQHF
TRBD1 | 16 | TRBJ2-5 | - | TRBV5-1 | TGCGCCAGCAGCTCCGGGGGACAGGGTGGCCGAGAGACCCAGTACTTC | CASSSGGQGGRETQYF
- | 13 | TRBJ2-1 | few | TRBV6-5 | TGTGCCAGCAGTCGACCGCGAGTCAATGAGCAGTTCTTC | CASSRPRVNEQFF